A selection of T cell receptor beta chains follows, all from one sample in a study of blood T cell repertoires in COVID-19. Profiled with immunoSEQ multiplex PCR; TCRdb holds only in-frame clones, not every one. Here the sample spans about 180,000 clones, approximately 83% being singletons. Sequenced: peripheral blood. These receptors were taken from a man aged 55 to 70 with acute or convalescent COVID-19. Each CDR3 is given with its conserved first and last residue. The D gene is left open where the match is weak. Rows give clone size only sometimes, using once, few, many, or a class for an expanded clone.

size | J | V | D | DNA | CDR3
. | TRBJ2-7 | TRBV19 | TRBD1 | TGTGCCAGTAGTATATCTTGGGGACAGGGAATCTACGAGCAGTACTTC | CASSISWGQGIYEQYF
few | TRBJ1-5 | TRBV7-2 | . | TGTGCCAGCAGCTTGCGGAGGGATCAGCCCCAGCATTTT | CASSLRRDQPQHF
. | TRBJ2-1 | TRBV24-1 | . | TGTGCCACCAGTGACCGCTACAGGGGAGGAGAAGACAATGAGCAGTTCTTC | CATSDRYRGGEDNEQFF
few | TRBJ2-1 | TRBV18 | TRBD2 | TGTGCCAGCTCCCAACTAGCGATTACCTACAATGAGCAGTTCTTC | CASSQLAITYNEQFF
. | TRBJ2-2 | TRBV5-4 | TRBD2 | TGTGCCAGCAGCTTGGCCGGGGGACTAGCGGGAGCCGGGGAGCTGTTTTTT | CASSLAGGLAGAGELFF
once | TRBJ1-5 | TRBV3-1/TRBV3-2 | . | TGTGCCAGCAGCCACCTAGGGGGGGGGCTCTTCCAGCCCCAGCATTTT | CASSHLGGGLFQPQHF
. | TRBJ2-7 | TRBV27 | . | TGTGCCAGCAGGGCAGGGGTAGGGACCTACGAGCAGTACTTC | CASRAGVGTYEQYF
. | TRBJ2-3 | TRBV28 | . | TGTGCCAGCAGTTCTAGCCTATCCGGAGATACGCAGTATTTT | CASSSSLSGDTQYF
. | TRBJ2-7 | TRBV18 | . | TGTGCCAGCTCCCCCCGACAGTCCGACGAGCAGTACTTC | CASSPRQSDEQYF
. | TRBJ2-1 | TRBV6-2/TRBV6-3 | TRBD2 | TGTGCCAGCAGTCCAAGCGGGAGGGACTACAATGAGCAGTTCTTC | CASSPSGRDYNEQFF
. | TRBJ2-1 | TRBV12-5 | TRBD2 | TGTGCTAGTGGTTTGGGGCCCACTAGCGGGATATTGGATGAGCAGTTCTTC | CASGLGPTSGILDEQFF
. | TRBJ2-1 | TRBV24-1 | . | TGTGCCACCAGACAGGGGAGGCCTAGCTCCTACAATGAGCAGTTCTTC | CATRQGRPSSYNEQFF
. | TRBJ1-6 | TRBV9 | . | TGTGCCAGCAGCCCTAAGCCGAATTCACCCCTCCACTTT | CASSPKPNSPLHF
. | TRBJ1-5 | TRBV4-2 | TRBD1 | TGTGCCAGCAGCCTAACGACAGGGGGAGATCAGCCCCAGCATTTT | CASSLTTGGDQPQHF
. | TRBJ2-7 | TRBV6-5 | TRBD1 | TGTGCCAGCAGGCAGACAGGGTCCTACGAGCAGTACTTC | CASRQTGSYEQYF
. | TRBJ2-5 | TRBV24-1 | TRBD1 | TGTGCCACCAGTGATTCCCAGAACAGGGGTGAGACCCAGTACTTC | CATSDSQNRGETQYF
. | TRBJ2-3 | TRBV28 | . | TGTGCCAGCATGTCTTGGCCCGGGTACACAGATACGCAGTATTTT | CASMSWPGYTDTQYF
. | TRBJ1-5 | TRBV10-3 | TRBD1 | TGTGCCATCAGTGAGTCGCGACAGGGGAGTGGGGGCAATCAGCCCCAGCATTTT | CAISESRQGSGGNQPQHF
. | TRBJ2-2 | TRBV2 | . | TGTGCCAGCAGGGCTAGCGCCGGGGAGCTGTTTTTT | CASRASAGELFF
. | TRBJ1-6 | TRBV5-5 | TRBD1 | TGTGCCAGCAGCCTGGACAGGGTCCTTGGGGCCCTCCACTTT | CASSLDRVLGALHF
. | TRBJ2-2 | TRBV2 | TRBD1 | TGTGCCAGCAGTGACGACAGGGAAGGGGAGCTGTTTTTT | CASSDDREGELFF
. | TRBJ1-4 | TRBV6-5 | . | TGTGCCAGCAGAAGTCGTGGGGGCGCTAATGAAAAACTGTTTTTT | CASRSRGGANEKLFF
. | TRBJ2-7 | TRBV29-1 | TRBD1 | TGCAGCGTTACCGGGACAGGGGCCCACGAGCAGTACTTC | CSVTGTGAHEQYF
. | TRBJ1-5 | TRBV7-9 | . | TGTGCCAGCAGCAGGGACAATAGCAATCAGCCCCAGCATTTT | CASSRDNSNQPQHF
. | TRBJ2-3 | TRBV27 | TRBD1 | TGTGCCAGCAGAGAGGATCGGCTTGGGACAGGGGCAGATACGCAGTATTTT | CASREDRLGTGADTQYF
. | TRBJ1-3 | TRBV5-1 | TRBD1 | TGCGCCAGCAGCACCCAGGGGGCATCTGGAAACACCATATATTTT | CASSTQGASGNTIYF
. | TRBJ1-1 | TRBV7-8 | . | TGTGCCAGCAGGCAACGGGGGGTTTTATTAGGCACTGAAGCTTTCTTT | CASRQRGVLLGTEAFF
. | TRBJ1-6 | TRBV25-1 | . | TGTGCCAGCGGGCGGGGAGGAGGCTCCTATAATTCACCCCTCCACTTT | CASGRGGGSYNSPLHF
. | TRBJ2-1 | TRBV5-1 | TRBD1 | TGCGCCAGCCATGCCTGGCGACCGGGACAGGGGGCGGCTGGTGAGCAGTTCTTC | CASHAWRPGQGAAGEQFF
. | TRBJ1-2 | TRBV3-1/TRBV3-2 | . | TGTGCCAGCAGCCCGGGGAATAACTATGGCTACACCTTC | CASSPGNNYGYTF
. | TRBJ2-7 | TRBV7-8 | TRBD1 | TGTGCCAGCAGCCGGGACAGTACCTACGAGCAGTACTTC | CASSRDSTYEQYF
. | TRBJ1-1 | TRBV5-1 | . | TGCGCCAGCAGCTTGAGTGAGGTGAACACTGAAGCTTTCTTT | CASSLSEVNTEAFF
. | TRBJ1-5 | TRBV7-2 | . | TGTGCCAGCAGCTTAGTTGCAGGCGGCAATCAGCCCCAGCATTTT | CASSLVAGGNQPQHF
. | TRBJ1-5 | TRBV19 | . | TGTGCCAGTACTCTTTTAGGGGCACGCAATCAGCCCCAGCATTTT | CASTLLGARNQPQHF
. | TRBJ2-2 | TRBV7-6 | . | TGTGCCGCTGGGGGTAGCGGGAACACCGGGGAGCTGTTTTTT | CAAGGSGNTGELFF
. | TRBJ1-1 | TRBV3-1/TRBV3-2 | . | TGTGCCAGCAGGGGGGGACTGAACACTGAAGCTTTCTTT | CASRGGLNTEAFF
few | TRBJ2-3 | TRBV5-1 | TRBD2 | TGCGCCAGCAGAGTAGCGGGGCCCACAGATACGCAGTATTTT | CASRVAGPTDTQYF
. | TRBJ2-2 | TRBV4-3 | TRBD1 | TGCGCCAGCAGCCAAGGGGACAGAAACACCGGGGAGCTGTTTTTT | CASSQGDRNTGELFF
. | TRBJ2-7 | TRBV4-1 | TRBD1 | TGCGCCAGCAGCCAAGATTCCGGTGACAGGGGATACGAGCAGTACTTC | CASSQDSGDRGYEQYF
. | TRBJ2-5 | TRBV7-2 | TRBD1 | TGTGCCAGCAGCCCAAAACCCAGGGGGCTTGAGACCCAGTACTTC | CASSPKPRGLETQYF
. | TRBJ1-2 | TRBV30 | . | TGTGCCTGGAGTGTGGAGAGGGTAGGAGGCTACACCTTC | CAWSVERVGGYTF
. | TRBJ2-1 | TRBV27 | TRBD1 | TGTGCCGCCTACGGCACAGGGGGTTACAATGAGCAGTTCTTC | CAAYGTGGYNEQFF
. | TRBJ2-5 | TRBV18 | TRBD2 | TGTGCCAGCTCATCATTAGCGGGAGGACCCCAAGAGACCCAGTACTTC | CASSSLAGGPQETQYF
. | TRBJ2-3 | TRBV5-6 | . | TGTGCCAGCAGCTTGGTCAGGGATGGCACAGATACGCAGTATTTT | CASSLVRDGTDTQYF
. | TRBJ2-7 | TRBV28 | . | TGTGCCAGCAGTTTTAGGGGCGGCGAGCAGTACTTC | CASSFRGGEQYF
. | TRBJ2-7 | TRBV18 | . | TGTGCCAGCTCACCCCCGGGCAGGGCCTACGAGCAGTACTTC | CASSPPGRAYEQYF
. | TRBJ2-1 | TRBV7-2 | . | TGTGCCAGCAGCCCCTCTTCTTCTAGCGAATACAATGAGCAGTTCTTC | CASSPSSSSEYNEQFF